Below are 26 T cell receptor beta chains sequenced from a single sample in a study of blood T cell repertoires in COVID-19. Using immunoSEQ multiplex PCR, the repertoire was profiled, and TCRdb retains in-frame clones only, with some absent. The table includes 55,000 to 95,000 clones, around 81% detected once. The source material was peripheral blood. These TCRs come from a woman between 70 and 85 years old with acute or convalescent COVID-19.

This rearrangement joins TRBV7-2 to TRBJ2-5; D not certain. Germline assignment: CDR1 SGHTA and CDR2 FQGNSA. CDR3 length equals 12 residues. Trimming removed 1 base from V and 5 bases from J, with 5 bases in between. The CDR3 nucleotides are TGTGCCAGCAGCTTAGAGAGGGAGACCCAGTACTTC. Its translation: CASSLERETQYF. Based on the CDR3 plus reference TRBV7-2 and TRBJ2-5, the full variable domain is GAGVSQSPSNKVTEKGKDVELRCDPISGHTALYWYRQSLGQGLEFLIYFQGNSAPDKSGLPSDRFSAERTGGSVSTLTIQRTQQEDSAVYLCASSLERETQYFGPGTRLLVL.

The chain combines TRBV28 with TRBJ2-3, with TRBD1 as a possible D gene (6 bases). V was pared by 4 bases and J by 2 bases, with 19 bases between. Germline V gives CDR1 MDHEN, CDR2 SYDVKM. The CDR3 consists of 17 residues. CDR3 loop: CASSSHRVTANTDTQYF. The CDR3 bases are TGTGCCAGCAGTTCACACAGGGTAACGGCCAACACAGATACGCAGTATTTT.

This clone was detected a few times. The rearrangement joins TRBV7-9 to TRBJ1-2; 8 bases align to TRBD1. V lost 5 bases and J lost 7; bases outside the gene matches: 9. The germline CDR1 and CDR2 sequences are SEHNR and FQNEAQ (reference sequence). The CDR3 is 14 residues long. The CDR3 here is CASSPRTGRVGYTF. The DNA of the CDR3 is TGTGCCAGCAGCCCACGGACAGGGCGCGTTGGCTACACCTTC.

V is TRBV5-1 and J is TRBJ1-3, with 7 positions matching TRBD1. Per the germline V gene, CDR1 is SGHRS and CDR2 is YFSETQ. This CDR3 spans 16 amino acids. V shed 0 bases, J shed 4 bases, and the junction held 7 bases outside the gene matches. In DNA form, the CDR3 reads TGCGCCAGCAGCTTGGCCACAGGGGTTACAGGAAACACCATATATTTT. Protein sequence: CASSLATGVTGNTIYF.

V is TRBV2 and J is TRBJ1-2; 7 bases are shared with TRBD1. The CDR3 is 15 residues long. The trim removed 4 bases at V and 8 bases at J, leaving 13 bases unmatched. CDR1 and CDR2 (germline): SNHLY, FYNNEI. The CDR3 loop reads CASSGTQTGKDGYTF. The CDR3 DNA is TGTGCCAGCAGTGGTACACAGACAGGGAAGGACGGCTACACCTTC.

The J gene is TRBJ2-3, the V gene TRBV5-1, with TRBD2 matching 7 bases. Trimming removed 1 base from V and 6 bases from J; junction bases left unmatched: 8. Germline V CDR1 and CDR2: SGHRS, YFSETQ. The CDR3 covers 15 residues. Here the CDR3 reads CASSLKAGRADTQYF. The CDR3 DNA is TGCGCCAGCAGCTTGAAAGCGGGACGTGCTGATACGCAGTATTTT.

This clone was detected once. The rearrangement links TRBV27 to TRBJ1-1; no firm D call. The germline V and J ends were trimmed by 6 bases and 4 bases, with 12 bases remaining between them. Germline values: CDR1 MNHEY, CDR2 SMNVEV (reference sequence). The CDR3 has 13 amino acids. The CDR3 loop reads CASRFREITEAFF. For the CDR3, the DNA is TGTGCCAGCAGGTTCCGCGAAATCACTGAAGCTTTCTTT.

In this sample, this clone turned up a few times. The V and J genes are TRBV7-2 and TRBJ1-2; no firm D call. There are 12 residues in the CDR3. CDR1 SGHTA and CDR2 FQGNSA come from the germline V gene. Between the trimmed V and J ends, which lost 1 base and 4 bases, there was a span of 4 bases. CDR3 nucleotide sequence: TGTGCCAGCAGCTTAGACGGCTATGGCTACACCTTC. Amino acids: CASSLDGYGYTF. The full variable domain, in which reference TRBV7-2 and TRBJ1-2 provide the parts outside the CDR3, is GAGVSQSPSNKVTEKGKDVELRCDPISGHTALYWYRQSLGQGLEFLIYFQGNSAPDKSGLPSDRFSAERTGGSVSTLTIQRTQQEDSAVYLCASSLDGYGYTFGSGTRLTVV.

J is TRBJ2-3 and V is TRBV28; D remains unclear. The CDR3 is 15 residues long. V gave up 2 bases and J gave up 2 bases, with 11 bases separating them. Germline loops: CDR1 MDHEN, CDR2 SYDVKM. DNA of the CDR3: TGTGCCAGCAGTTTACACTCACCCCCCACAGATACGCAGTATTTT. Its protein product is CASSLHSPPTDTQYF.

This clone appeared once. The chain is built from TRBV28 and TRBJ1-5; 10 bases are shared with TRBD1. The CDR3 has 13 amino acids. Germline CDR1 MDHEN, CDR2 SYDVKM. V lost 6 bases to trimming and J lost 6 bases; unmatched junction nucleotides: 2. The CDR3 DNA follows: TGTGCCAGCAGGGACAGGGGGGGTCAGCCCCAGCATTTT. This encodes CASRDRGGQPQHF.

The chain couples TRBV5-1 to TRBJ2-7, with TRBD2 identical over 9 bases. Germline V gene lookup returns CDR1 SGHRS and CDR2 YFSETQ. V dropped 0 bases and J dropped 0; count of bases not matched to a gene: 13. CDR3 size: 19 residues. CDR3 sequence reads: CASSLAASGTALSSYEQYF. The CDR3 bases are TGCGCCAGCAGCTTGGCGGCTAGCGGGACCGCCCTGAGCTCCTACGAGCAGTACTTC.

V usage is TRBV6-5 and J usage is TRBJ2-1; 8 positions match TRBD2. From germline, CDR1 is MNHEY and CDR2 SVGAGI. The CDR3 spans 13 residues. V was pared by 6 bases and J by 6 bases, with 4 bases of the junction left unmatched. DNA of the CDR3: TGTGCCAGCAGAAGGACTAGCTCCAATGAGCAGTTCTTC. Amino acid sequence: CASRRTSSNEQFF.

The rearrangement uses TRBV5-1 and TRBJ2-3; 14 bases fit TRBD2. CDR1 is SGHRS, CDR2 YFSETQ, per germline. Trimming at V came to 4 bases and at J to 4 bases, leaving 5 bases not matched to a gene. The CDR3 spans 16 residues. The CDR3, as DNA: TGCGCCAGCAGCCGACTAGCGGGAGGGAGGGCAGATACGCAGTATTTT. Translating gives CASSRLAGGRADTQYF.

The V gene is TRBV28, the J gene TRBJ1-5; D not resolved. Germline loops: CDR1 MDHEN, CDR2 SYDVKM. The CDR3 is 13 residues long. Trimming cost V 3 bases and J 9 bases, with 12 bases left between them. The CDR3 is CASSLPDGVPQHF. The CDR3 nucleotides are TGTGCCAGCAGTTTGCCGGACGGGGTGCCCCAGCATTTT.

The CDR3 is CASRPQGSYEQYF. The DNA of the CDR3 is TGTGCCAGCAGGCCTCAGGGTTCCTACGAGCAGTACTTC. The rearrangement joins TRBV27 to TRBJ2-7; possibly TRBD1 for D (5 bases). Trimming cost V 6 bases and J 1 base, with 10 bases left between them. CDR1 is MNHEY and CDR2 is SMNVEV in the germline V gene (reference sequence). There are 13 residues in the CDR3.

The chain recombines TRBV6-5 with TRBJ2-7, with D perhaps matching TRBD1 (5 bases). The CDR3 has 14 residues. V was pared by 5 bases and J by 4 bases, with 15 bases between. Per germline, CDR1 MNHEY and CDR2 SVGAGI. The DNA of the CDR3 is TGTGCCAGCAGTCAGTTAGCAGGGTATTACGAGCAGTACTTC. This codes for CASSQLAGYYEQYF.

The CDR3 nucleotides are TGTGCCAGCAGTTCAAGCGGGAGGCCAAACAATGAGCAGTTCTTC. Protein product: CASSSSGRPNNEQFF. The chain employs TRBV3-1 (or the pseudogene TRBV3-2) and TRBJ2-1; the match to TRBD2 covers 9 bases. There are 15 residues in the CDR3. The germline V gene has CDR1 LGHDT and CDR2 YNNKEL (reference sequence). The ends lost 6 bases at V and 5 bases at J; junction bases unmatched: 8.

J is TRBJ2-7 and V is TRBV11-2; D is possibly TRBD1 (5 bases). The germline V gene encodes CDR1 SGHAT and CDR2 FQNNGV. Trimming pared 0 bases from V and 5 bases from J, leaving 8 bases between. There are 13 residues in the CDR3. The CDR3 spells CASSLDRANEQYF. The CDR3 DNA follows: TGTGCCAGCAGCTTAGACAGGGCAAACGAGCAGTACTTC.

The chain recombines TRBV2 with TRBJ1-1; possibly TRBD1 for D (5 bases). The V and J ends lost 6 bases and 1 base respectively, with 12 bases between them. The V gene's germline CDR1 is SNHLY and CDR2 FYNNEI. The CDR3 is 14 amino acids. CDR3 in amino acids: CASSSGQRNTEAFF. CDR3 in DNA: TGTGCCAGCAGCTCCGGACAAAGGAACACTGAAGCTTTCTTT. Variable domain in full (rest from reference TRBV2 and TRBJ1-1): EPEVTQTPSHQVTQMGQEVILRCVPISNHLYFYWYRQILGQKVEFLVSFYNNEISEKSEIFDDQFSVERPDGSNFTLKIRSTKLEDSAMYFCASSSGQRNTEAFFGQGTRLTVV.

The CDR3 protein is CATTTGYTEAFF. The CDR3 DNA reads as TGTGCCACCACGACAGGGTACACTGAAGCTTTCTTT. This chain links TRBV28 with TRBJ1-1, with TRBD1 matching over 7 bases. V shed 10 bases, J shed 3 bases, and the junction held 5 bases outside the gene matches. This CDR3 contains 12 residues. Looked up from germline, CDR1 is MDHEN and CDR2 is SYDVKM.

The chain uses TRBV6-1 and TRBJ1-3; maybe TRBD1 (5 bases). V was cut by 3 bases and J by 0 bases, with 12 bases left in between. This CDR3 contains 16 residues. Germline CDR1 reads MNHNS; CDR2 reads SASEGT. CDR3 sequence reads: CASSESPGFSGNTIYF. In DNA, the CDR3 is TGTGCCAGCAGTGAGAGTCCAGGGTTCTCTGGAAACACCATATATTTT.

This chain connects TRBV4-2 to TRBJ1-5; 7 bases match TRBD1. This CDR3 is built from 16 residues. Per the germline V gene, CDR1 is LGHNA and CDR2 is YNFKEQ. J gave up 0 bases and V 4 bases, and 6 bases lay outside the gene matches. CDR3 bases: TGTGCCAGCAGCCGCCGACAGGGTTATAGCAATCAGCCCCAGCATTTT. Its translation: CASSRRQGYSNQPQHF.

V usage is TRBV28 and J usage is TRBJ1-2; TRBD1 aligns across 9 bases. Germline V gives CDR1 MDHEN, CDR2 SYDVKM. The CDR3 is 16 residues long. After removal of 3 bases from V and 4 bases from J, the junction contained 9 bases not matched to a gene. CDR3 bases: TGTGCCAGCAGTTTGCAAGGGACAGGGTTTTCCTATGGCTACACCTTC. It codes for CASSLQGTGFSYGYTF.

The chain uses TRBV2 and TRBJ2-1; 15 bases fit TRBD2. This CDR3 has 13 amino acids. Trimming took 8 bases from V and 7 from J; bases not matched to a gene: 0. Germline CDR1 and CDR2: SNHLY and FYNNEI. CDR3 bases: TGTGCCAGCGGGACTAGCGGGAGGAATGAGCAGTTCTTC. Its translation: CASGTSGRNEQFF.

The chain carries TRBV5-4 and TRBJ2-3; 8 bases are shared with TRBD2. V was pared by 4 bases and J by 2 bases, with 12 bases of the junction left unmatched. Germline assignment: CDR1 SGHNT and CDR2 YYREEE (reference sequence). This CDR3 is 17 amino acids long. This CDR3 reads CASSPARVAGFTDTQYF. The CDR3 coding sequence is TGTGCCAGCAGCCCTGCTAGGGTAGCGGGATTCACAGATACGCAGTATTTT.

The CDR3 protein is CSASSGRASGDTQYF. The CDR3 DNA sequence: TGCAGTGCTAGTAGCGGGAGGGCCTCGGGAGATACGCAGTATTTT. The chain combines TRBV20-1 with TRBJ2-3; 11 nucleotides line up with TRBD2. Germline V gene lookup returns CDR1 DFQATT and CDR2 SNEGSKA (reference sequence). This CDR3 contains 15 residues. Trimming cost V 3 bases and J 5 bases; bases outside gene matches: 7.